Shown below are 22 T cell receptor beta chains from a single sample sequenced in a study of blood T cell repertoires in COVID-19. The protocol was immunoSEQ multiplex PCR, while the TCRdb copy is restricted to in-frame clones and leaves out a portion. Seen here are about 210,000 clones, roughly 79% observed once, and the top ten hold more than 8.5%. The sequenced material came from PBMCs or T cells enriched from blood (not recorded which). These TCRs come from a woman between 45 and 65 years old with acute COVID-19.

The genes are TRBV3-1 (or the pseudogene TRBV3-2) and TRBJ1-5, with 7 bases that match TRBD1. The CDR3 is 15 residues long. Germline loops: CDR1 LGHDT, CDR2 YNNKEL (reference sequence). The junction had 6 bases not matched to a gene; V was cut back by 0 bases and J by 7 bases. In nucleotides, the CDR3 is TGTGCCAGCAGCCAAGATCCAGGGGGTTTGCAGCCCCAGCATTTT. It yields the protein CASSQDPGGLQPQHF.

The chain joins TRBV9 to TRBJ2-2, with TRBD2 as a possible D gene (6 bases). This CDR3 spans 16 amino acids. The V end was cut by 3 bases, the J end by 4 bases, with 16 bases between. Germline V gene lookup returns CDR1 SGDLS and CDR2 YYNGEE. The CDR3 coding sequence is TGTGCCAGCAGCGGTTACGGGGGTTATCCCACCGGGGAGCTGTTTTTT. Translated: CASSGYGGYPTGELFF.

The chain carries TRBV9 and TRBJ2-3; 7 bases agree with TRBD1. From germline, CDR1 is SGDLS and CDR2 YYNGEE. The length of the CDR3 is 17 residues. Trimming cost V 4 bases and J 3 bases; bases outside gene matches: 14. The CDR3 DNA sequence: TGTGCCAGCAGCCCCCCCTCCGACAGGGTCGGGACAGATACGCAGTATTTT. Its protein product is CASSPPSDRVGTDTQYF.

The chain is built from TRBV7-9 and TRBJ2-1; a possible D gene is TRBD2 (6 bases). Germline values: CDR1 SEHNR, CDR2 FQNEAQ (reference sequence). V lost 1 base, J lost 7 bases, and 11 bases lay in between. This CDR3 contains 14 residues. CDR3 amino acids: CASSLGVGTNEQFF. The CDR3 nucleotides read TGTGCCAGCAGCTTAGGAGTCGGGACTAATGAGCAGTTCTTC. The full variable domain, in which reference TRBV7-9 and TRBJ2-1 provide the parts outside the CDR3, is DTGVSQNPRHKITKRGQNVTFRCDPISEHNRLYWYRQTLGQGPEFLTYFQNEAQLEKSRLLSDRFSAERPKGSFSTLEIQRTEQGDSAMYLCASSLGVGTNEQFFGPGTRLTVL.

V usage is TRBV18 and J usage is TRBJ2-5; 7 nucleotides agree with TRBD2. Germline V gives CDR1 KGHSH, CDR2 LQKENI. The CDR3 covers 15 residues. J gave up 5 bases and V 1 base, and 7 bases lay outside the gene matches. CDR3 in amino acids: CASSPQGGSGETQYF. CDR3 in DNA: TGTGCCAGCTCACCACAGGGCGGGAGTGGCGAGACCCAGTACTTC.

This rearrangement joins TRBV29-1 to TRBJ2-1; D gene uncertain. Per germline, CDR1 SQVTM and CDR2 ANQGSEA. The CDR3 loop spans 14 amino acids. Between the trimmed V and J ends, which lost 0 bases and 9 bases, there was a span of 15 bases. CDR3 nucleotide sequence: TGCAGCGTTGAAGATCTAGGAAAACCCGGTGAGCAGTTCTTC. The encoded protein is CSVEDLGKPGEQFF.

Written as DNA, the CDR3 is TGTGCCAGCAGTTACGAGAGGGTGGTTGGTGGCTACACCTTC. Translating it yields CASSYERVVGGYTF. This chain connects TRBV6-5 to TRBJ1-2; D call uncertain. CDR1 is MNHEY and CDR2 is SVGAGI in the germline V gene. Trimming pared 2 bases from V and 7 bases from J, leaving 14 bases between. This CDR3 has 14 residues.

The CDR3 nucleotides are TGTGCCAGCAGCCAAGATATTTCAGGGGCAAGGACCCAGTACTTC. This translates into CASSQDISGARTQYF. The chain has TRBV3-1 (or the pseudogene TRBV3-2) and TRBJ2-5; tentative D call: TRBD1 (6 bases). Germline lookup yields CDR1 LGHDT and CDR2 YNNKEL (reference sequence). This CDR3 region has 15 residues. The ends were cut back, 0 bases at V and 7 bases at J, with 15 bases in the middle.

This clone showed up just once. CDR3 loop: CASSDGTGRSTINEKLFF. Written as DNA, the CDR3 is TGTGCCAGCAGTGACGGGACAGGTCGAAGTACAATTAATGAAAAACTGTTTTTT. The gene calls are TRBV6-1 and TRBJ1-4; TRBD1 agrees at 8 bases. The length of the CDR3 is 18 residues. The V segment lost 3 bases and the J segment 4 bases; nucleotides outside the gene matches: 13. CDR1 is MNHNS, CDR2 SASEGT, per germline.

This chain uses TRBV9 with TRBJ2-2; 7 nucleotides align to TRBD2. Trimming cost V 4 bases and J 6 bases; bases outside gene matches: 6. Germline V gene sequence: CDR1 SGDLS, CDR2 YYNGEE. CDR3 length: 14 residues. CDR3 amino acids: CASSLLGGAGELFF. The CDR3 DNA is TGTGCCAGCAGCCTCCTGGGGGGGGCCGGGGAGCTGTTTTTT.

The chain couples TRBV21-1 to TRBJ1-5. TRBV21-1 is designated a pseudogene. The CDR3 has 23 amino acids. The CDR3 sequence: CASSKEPVISPFSSDYSNQPQHF. CDR3 sequence (DNA): TGTGCCAGCAGCAAAGAACCAGTGATCTCCCCATTTTCATCGGACTATAGCAATCAGCCCCAGCATTTT.

The genes are TRBV5-1 and TRBJ2-1, with TRBD2 matching over 13 bases. This CDR3 contains 19 residues. CDR1 is SGHRS and CDR2 is YFSETQ in the germline V gene. V lost 3 bases and J lost 2; bases outside the gene matches: 11. The DNA of the CDR3 is TGCGCCAGCAGCTCAAAGACTAGCGGGGGGCCCCTCCCCTACAATGAGCAGTTCTTC. Its translation is CASSSKTSGGPLPYNEQFF.

This sequence joins TRBV5-1 and TRBJ2-1, with 11 bases lining up with TRBD2. CDR3 size: 17 residues. The germline V gene encodes CDR1 SGHRS and CDR2 YFSETQ. V lost 4 bases, J lost 4 bases, and 10 bases stayed unmatched. Here the CDR3 DNA reads TGCGCCAGCAGCATACAGGGCCTAGCGGGGGGATACAATGAGCAGTTCTTC. This encodes CASSIQGLAGGYNEQFF.

The gene calls are TRBV6-1 and TRBJ1-5, with D perhaps TRBD1 (6 bases). CDR3 length: 16 amino acids. Germline lookup yields CDR1 MNHNS and CDR2 SASEGT. V was shortened by 0 bases and J by 0 bases, with 9 bases between the two germline ends. CDR3 region: CASSEAPRGSNQPQHF. The CDR3 coding sequence is TGTGCCAGCAGTGAAGCACCCAGGGGTAGCAATCAGCCCCAGCATTTT.

In this sample, this clone turned up a few times. This sequence joins TRBV6-4 and TRBJ1-1; possible D gene TRBD1, 6 bases. The germline V gene encodes CDR1 MRHNA and CDR2 SNTAGT. V was clipped by 4 bases and J by 6 bases, with 12 bases between them. The CDR3 has 13 residues. CDR3 sequence: CASSATGTSEAFF. The DNA of the CDR3 is TGTGCCAGCAGTGCTACAGGGACGTCTGAAGCTTTCTTT.

The rearrangement joins TRBV19 to TRBJ2-1; 12 bases match TRBD2. Germline V gene data show CDR1 as LNHDA and CDR2 as SQIVND (reference sequence). The ends lost 6 bases at V and 7 bases at J; junction bases unmatched: 10. CDR3 size: 16 residues. The CDR3 DNA reads as TGTGCCAGTAGCATTAGGCGGCTAGCGGGAGGGAATGAGCAGTTCTTC. It translates to CASSIRRLAGGNEQFF.

The chain links TRBV6-1 to TRBJ2-1, with TRBD1 matching over 11 bases. The CDR3 spans 17 residues. Looked up from germline, CDR1 is MNHNS and CDR2 is SASEGT. The ends lost 4 bases at V and 8 bases at J; junction bases unmatched: 13. CDR3 protein: CASSAPLRTGGNDEQFF. CDR3 sequence (DNA): TGTGCCAGCAGTGCCCCACTAAGGACAGGGGGCAACGATGAGCAGTTCTTC.

The chain recombines TRBV9 with TRBJ2-5; tentatively, D is TRBD2 (6 bases). Germline CDR1 is SGDLS and CDR2 is YYNGEE. This CDR3 is built from 19 residues. Trimming cost V 3 bases and J 5 bases, with 29 bases left between them. CDR3 sequence reads: CASSADFSALSGRGETQYF. Here the CDR3 DNA reads TGTGCCAGCAGCGCAGATTTTTCCGCCCTGAGCGGGCGAGGCGAGACCCAGTACTTC.

The CDR3 DNA reads as TGTGCCAGCAGCTTAGGGGTGACTAGCGGGAGATACGAGCAGTACTTC. The encoded protein is CASSLGVTSGRYEQYF. This chain connects TRBV7-8 to TRBJ2-7; 12 bases are shared with TRBD2. Germline V gene lookup returns CDR1 SGHVS and CDR2 FQNEAQ. This CDR3 has 16 residues. V lost 1 base to trimming and J lost 4 bases; unmatched junction nucleotides: 5.

This chain joins TRBV27 and TRBJ1-1, with a tentative D call TRBD1 (5 bases). V was trimmed by 5 bases and J by 9 bases, leaving 16 bases between them. Germline loops: CDR1 MNHEY, CDR2 SMNVEV (reference sequence). This CDR3 spans 13 amino acids. Written as DNA, the CDR3 is TGTGCCAGCAGTATGACAGAGAGTGGAAAAGCTTTCTTT. Protein sequence: CASSMTESGKAFF.

The gene calls are TRBV6-5 and TRBJ2-2; 9 nucleotides agree with TRBD1. The ends lost 1 base at V and 4 bases at J; junction bases unmatched: 4. The CDR3 is 16 residues long. The germline V gene encodes CDR1 MNHEY and CDR2 SVGAGI. CDR3 protein: CASSYYRGQSTGELFF. DNA for the CDR3: TGTGCCAGCAGTTACTACAGGGGGCAGAGCACCGGGGAGCTGTTTTTT.

The chain links TRBV9 to TRBJ1-2; the match to TRBD1 covers 9 bases. This CDR3 is built from 16 residues. J gave up 4 bases and V 2 bases, and 9 bases lay outside the gene matches. CDR1 is SGDLS and CDR2 is YYNGEE in the germline V gene. The CDR3 nucleotides read TGTGCCAGCAGCGTGGAAGGGACAGGGAGTGGCTATGGCTACACCTTC. Translation gives CASSVEGTGSGYGYTF.